This TCR beta chain was recorded in a study of T cell repertoires in cytomegalovirus infection. Background on the study: Both a matching HLA type and CMV infection were indicated by public TCR beta signatures. Points from the study as a whole: Dominating the ex vivo response were TCR beta clonotypes that were CMV-specific and HLA-C-restricted.

J gave up 3 bases and V 4 bases, and 7 bases lay outside the gene matches. The CDR3 has 17 amino acids. CDR1 SGHNT and CDR2 YYREEE come from the germline V gene (reference sequence). Details on this clonotype: The antigen remains unidentified.

TCRdb reprocessed the reads via MiXCR and lists one record per CDR3 protein. This sample has about 400,000 distinct CDR3 sequences, with around a sixth found just once. V and J are TRBV5-4 and TRBJ2-1; the match to TRBD2 covers 13 bases. The receptor comes from a human donor in good health (CMV status not recorded). Some clones in this sample may be carry-over from other donors' samples. Sequencing was carried out using PBMCs. The DNA of the CDR3 is TGTGCCAGCAGCGGGGGGACTAGCGGGATAAGCTACAATGAGCAGTTCTTC. Its translation is CASSGGTSGISYNEQFF.